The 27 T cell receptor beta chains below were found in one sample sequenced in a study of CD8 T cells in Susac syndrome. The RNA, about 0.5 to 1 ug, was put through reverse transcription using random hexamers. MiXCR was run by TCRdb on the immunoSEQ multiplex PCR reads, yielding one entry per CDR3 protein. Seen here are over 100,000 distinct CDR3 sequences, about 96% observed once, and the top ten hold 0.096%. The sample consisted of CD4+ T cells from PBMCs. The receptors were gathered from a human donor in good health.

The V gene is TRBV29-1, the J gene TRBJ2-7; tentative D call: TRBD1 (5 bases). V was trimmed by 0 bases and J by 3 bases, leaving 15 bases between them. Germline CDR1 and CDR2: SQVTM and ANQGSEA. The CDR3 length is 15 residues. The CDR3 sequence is CSVEDMGQGLYEQYF. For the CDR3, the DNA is TGCAGCGTTGAAGATATGGGGCAGGGTCTCTACGAGCAGTACTTC.

DNA of the CDR3: TGTGCCAGCAGCTCGTTGGGGACAGGGGGCTACGAGCAGTACTTC. This sequence encodes CASSSLGTGGYEQYF. The chain couples TRBV6-5 to TRBJ2-7; 11 bases align to TRBD1. Trimming cost V 6 bases and J 3 bases; bases outside gene matches: 7. This CDR3 is 15 amino acids long. Germline CDR1 reads MNHEY; CDR2 reads SVGAGI.

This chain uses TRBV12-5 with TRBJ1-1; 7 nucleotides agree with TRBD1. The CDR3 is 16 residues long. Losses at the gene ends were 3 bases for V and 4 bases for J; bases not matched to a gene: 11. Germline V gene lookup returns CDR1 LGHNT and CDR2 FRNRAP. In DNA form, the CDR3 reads TGTGCTAGTGGTTTTGAGACAGGGAGAGGGGTCACTGAAGCTTTCTTT. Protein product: CASGFETGRGVTEAFF.

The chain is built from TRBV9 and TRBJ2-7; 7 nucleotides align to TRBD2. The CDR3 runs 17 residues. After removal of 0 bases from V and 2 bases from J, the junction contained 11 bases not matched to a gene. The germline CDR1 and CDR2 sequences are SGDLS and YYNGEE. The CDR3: CASSVGLMRLAPYEQYF. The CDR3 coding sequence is TGTGCCAGCAGCGTAGGGTTGATGAGACTAGCACCCTACGAGCAGTACTTC.

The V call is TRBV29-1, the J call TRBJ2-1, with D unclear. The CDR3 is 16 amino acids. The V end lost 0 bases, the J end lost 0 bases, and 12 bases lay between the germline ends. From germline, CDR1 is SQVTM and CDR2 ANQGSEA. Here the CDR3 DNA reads TGCAGCGTTGAAGATAGGAGACATTCCTCCTACAATGAGCAGTTCTTC. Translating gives CSVEDRRHSSYNEQFF.

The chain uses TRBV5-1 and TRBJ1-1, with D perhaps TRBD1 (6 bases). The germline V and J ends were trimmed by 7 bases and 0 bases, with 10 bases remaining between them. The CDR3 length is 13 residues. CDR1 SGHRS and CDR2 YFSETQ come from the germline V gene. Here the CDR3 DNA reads TGCGCCAGCTTCGGACAGCTGAACACTGAAGCTTTCTTT. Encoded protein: CASFGQLNTEAFF.

Here the CDR3 reads CASKSLGGTHEQYF. The CDR3 nucleotides are TGTGCCAGCAAGTCCCTCGGGGGAACCCACGAGCAGTACTTC. The chain recombines TRBV12-3 or TRBV12-4 with TRBJ2-7, with D maybe TRBD2 (6 bases). The CDR3 length is 14 residues. V lost 7 bases and J lost 5, with 18 bases in between.

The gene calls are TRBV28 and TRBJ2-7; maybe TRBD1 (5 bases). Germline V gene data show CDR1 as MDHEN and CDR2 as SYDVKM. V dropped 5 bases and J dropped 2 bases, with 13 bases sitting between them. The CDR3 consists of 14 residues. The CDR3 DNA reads TGTGCCAGCAGTCTCCGACAGAATGCCTACGAGCAGTACTTC. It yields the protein CASSLRQNAYEQYF.

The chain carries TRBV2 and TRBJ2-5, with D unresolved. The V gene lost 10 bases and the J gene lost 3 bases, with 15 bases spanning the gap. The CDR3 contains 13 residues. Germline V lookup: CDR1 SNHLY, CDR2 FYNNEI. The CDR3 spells CANSVMTEETQYF. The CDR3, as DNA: TGTGCCAACAGCGTGATGACGGAAGAGACCCAGTACTTC.

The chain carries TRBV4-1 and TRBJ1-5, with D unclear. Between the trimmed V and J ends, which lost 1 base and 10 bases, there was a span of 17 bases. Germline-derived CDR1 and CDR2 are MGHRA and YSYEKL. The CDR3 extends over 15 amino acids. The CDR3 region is CASSQVGQRIQPQHF. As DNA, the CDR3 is TGCGCCAGCAGCCAAGTTGGGCAACGGATCCAACCCCAGCATTTT.

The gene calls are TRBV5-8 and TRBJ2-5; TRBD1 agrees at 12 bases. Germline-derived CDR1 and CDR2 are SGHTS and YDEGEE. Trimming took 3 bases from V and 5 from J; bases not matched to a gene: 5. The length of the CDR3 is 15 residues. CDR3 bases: TGTGCCAGCAGCTGGGGACAGGGGGCGCGTGAGACCCAGTACTTC. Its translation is CASSWGQGARETQYF.

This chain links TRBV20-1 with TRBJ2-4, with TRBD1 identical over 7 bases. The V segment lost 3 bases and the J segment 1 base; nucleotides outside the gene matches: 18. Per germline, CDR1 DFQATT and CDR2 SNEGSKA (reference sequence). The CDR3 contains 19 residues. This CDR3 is CSASARQGTVGRAKNIQYF. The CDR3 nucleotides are TGCAGTGCTAGTGCCCGACAGGGAACGGTTGGAAGGGCCAAAAACATTCAGTACTTC.

CDR3 coding DNA: TGTGCCAGCAGCTCGGGGGGGCCGAACACCGGGGAGCTGTTTTTT. Translated: CASSSGGPNTGELFF. This chain connects TRBV5-6 to TRBJ2-2; 8 bases agree with TRBD2. CDR3 length: 15 amino acids. Trimming cost V 3 bases and J 0 bases; bases outside gene matches: 1. Germline V gene data show CDR1 as SGHDT and CDR2 as YYEEEE.

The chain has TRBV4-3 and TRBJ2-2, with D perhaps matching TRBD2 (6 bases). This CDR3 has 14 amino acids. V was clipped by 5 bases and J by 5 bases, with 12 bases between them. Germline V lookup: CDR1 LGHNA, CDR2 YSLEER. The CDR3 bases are TGCGCCAGCAGCGCCCAGCGGGTTACCGGGGAGCTGTTTTTT. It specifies CASSAQRVTGELFF.

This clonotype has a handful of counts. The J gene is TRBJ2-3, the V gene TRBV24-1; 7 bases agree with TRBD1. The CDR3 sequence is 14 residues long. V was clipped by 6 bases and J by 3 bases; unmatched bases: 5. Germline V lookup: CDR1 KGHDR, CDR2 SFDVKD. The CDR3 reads CATSPDRPTDTQYF. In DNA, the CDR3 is TGTGCCACCAGTCCGGACAGGCCGACAGATACGCAGTATTTT.

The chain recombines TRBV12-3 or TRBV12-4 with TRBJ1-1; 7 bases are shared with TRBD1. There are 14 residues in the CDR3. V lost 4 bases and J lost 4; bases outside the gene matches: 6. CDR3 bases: TGTGCCAGCAGTTCGGGACAGCATGTCACTGAAGCTTTCTTT. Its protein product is CASSSGQHVTEAFF.

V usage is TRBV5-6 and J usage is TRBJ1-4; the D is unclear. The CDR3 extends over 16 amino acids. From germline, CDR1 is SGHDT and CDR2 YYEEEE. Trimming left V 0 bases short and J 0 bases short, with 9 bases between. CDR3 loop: CASSLGIGTTNEKLFF. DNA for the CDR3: TGTGCCAGCAGCTTGGGGATCGGGACAACTAATGAAAAACTGTTTTTT.

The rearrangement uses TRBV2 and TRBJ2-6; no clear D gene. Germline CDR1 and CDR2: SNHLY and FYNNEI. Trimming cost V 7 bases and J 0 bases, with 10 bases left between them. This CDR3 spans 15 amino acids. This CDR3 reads CASNKRFSGANVLTF. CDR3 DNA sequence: TGTGCCAGCAATAAAAGGTTCTCTGGGGCCAACGTCCTGACTTTC.

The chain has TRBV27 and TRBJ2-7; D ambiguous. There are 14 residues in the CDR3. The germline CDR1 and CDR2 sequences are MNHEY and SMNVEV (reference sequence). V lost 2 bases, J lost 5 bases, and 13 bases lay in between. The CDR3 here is CASSLRLPVDEQYF. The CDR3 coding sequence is TGTGCCAGCAGTTTAAGGCTACCGGTCGACGAGCAGTACTTC.

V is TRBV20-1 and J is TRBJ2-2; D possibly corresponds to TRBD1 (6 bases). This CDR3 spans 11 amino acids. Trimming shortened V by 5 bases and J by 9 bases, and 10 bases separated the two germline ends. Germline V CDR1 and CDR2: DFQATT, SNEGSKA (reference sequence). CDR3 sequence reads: CSASQGRELFF. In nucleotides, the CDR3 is TGCAGTGCTTCACAGGGAAGGGAGCTGTTTTTT.

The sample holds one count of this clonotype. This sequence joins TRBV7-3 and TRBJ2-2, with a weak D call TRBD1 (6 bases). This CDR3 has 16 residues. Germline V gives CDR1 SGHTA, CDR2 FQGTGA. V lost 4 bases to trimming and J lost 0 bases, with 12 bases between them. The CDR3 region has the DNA TGTGCCAGCAGCTCCCCTTCAGGGGCGAACACCGGGGAGCTGTTTTTT. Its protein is CASSSPSGANTGELFF.

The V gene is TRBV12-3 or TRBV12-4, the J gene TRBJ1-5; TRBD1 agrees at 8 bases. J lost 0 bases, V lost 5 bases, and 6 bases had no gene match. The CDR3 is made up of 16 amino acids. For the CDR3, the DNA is TGTGCCAGCAGTCTCCGGGACAGGTTTAGCAATCAGCCCCAGCATTTT. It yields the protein CASSLRDRFSNQPQHF.

DNA for the CDR3: TGCAGCGTTGTGGGGCAGGGGGGTGAAAAACTGTTTTTT. Its protein product is CSVVGQGGEKLFF. The chain combines TRBV29-1 with TRBJ1-4; TRBD1 aligns across 7 bases. CDR1 is SQVTM, CDR2 ANQGSEA, per germline. This CDR3 spans 13 amino acids. The J segment lost 7 bases and the V segment lost 4 bases, leaving 6 bases of the junction unmatched.

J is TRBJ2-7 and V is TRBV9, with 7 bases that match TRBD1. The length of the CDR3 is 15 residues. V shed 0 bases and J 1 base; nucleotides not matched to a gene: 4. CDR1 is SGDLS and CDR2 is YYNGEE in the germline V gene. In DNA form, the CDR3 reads TGTGCCAGCAGCGTAGGTGGGACAGCGTCCTACGAGCAGTACTTC. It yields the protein CASSVGGTASYEQYF.

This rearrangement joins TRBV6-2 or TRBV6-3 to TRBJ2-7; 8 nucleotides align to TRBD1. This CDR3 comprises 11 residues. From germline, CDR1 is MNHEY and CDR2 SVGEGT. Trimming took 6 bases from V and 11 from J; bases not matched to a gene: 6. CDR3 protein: CASSQGQGEYF. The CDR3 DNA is TGTGCCAGCAGCCAAGGACAGGGAGAGTACTTC.

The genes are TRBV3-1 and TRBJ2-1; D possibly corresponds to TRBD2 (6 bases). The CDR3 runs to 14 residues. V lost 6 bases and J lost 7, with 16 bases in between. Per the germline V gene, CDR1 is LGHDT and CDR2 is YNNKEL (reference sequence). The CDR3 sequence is CASSLSSEGNEQFF. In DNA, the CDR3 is TGTGCCAGCAGTCTGTCTAGCGAGGGTAATGAGCAGTTCTTC.

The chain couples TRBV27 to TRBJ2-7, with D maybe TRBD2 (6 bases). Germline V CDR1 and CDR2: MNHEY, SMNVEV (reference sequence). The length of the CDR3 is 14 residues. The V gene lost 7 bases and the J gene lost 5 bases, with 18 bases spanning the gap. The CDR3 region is CASTPRRGGNEQYF. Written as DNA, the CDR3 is TGTGCCAGCACCCCCCGGAGGGGCGGGAACGAGCAGTACTTC.